Listed below are T cell receptor beta chains from one sample, sequenced in a study of blood T cells in healthy people across ages. TCRdb itself ran the 5' RACE reads through MiXCR, one entry per CDR3 protein. The sample has hundreds of thousands of distinct CDR3 sequences, roughly 60% seen once; the top ten hold around 22%. Material: blood. These receptors were taken from a man aged 25-40 years in good health. Both conserved end residues are trimmed from each CDR3.

ATSRDFGTGADTQY | TRBJ2-3 | TRBV15
ASKNQGANYGYT | TRBJ1-2 | TRBV6-5
ASSARLGDCNEQF | TRBJ2-1 | TRBV9
ASSIAGAEANYGYT | TRBJ1-2 | TRBV19
ASSYSTAESNEQF | TRBJ2-1 | TRBV6-5
ASSQEQQGVYGYT | TRBJ1-2 | TRBV4-2
ASNSGVGEQY | TRBJ2-7 | TRBV28
ASSWDRRYNSPLH | TRBJ1-6 | TRBV7-2
ASSLTGYNQPQH | TRBJ1-5 | TRBV28
ASSLGPRDGEQY | TRBJ2-5 | TRBV7-2
ASRPGASKETQY | TRBJ2-5 | TRBV7-2
SVEEGRETQY | TRBJ2-5 | TRBV29-1
ASSQQGPLYNEQF | TRBJ2-1 | TRBV3-1
SVGGGRAPNEQY | NA | TRBV29-1
ASSRGDREKRYGYT | TRBJ1-2 | TRBV6-6
SVMWGIGQPQH | TRBJ1-5 | TRBV29-1
ASSQPGQWYGYT | TRBJ1-2 | TRBV5-1
ASSRRQGNTEAF | TRBJ1-1 | TRBV4-2
AISGLGVDNEQY | TRBJ2-5 | TRBV10-3
ASSLYNSVAKNIQY | TRBJ2-4 | TRBV7-2
ASSSFLRDGYVQETQY | NA | TRBV11-2
ARRHAPGYGYT | TRBJ1-2 | TRBV14
AWSVSLRYNEQF | TRBJ2-1 | TRBV30
ATSRDSSRDETQY | NA | TRBV15
ASSSPPRQY | TRBJ2-7 | TRBV5-1
SAALPGGVYEQY | TRBJ2-7 | TRBV20-1
ASTRLAGGGSYEQY | TRBJ2-7 | TRBV28
ASSQEATYDATNEKLF | TRBJ1-4 | TRBV4-2
SALPMLSNYNEQF | TRBJ2-1 | TRBV20-1
ASSLGDRGANYGYT | TRBJ1-2 | TRBV7-2
ASRSATEVGADTQY | TRBJ2-3 | TRBV7-9
ASSQGDRGNEQF | TRBJ2-1 | TRBV4-3
ASTPGDGKQY | TRBJ2-7 | TRBV6-6
ASRQSGGHYEQY | TRBJ2-7 | TRBV13
ASNIPHRVHTEAF | TRBJ1-1 | TRBV10-1
ASSEPPGTVNSPLH | TRBJ1-6 | TRBV7-9